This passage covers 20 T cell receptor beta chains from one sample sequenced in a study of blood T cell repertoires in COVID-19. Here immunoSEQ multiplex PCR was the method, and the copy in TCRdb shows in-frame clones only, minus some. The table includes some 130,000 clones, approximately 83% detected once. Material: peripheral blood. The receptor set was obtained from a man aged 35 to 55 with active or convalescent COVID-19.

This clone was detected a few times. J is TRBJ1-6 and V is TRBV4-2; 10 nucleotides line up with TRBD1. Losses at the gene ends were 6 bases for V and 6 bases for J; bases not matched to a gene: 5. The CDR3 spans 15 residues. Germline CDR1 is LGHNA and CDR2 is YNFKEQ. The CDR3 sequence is CASREGDRGNSPLHF. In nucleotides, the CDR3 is TGTGCCAGCAGGGAAGGGGACAGGGGTAATTCACCCCTCCACTTT.

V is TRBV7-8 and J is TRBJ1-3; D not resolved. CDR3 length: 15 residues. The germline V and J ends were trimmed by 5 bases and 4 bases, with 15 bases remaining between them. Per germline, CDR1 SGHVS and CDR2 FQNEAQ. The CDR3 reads CASSLPPPTGNTIYF. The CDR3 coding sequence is TGTGCCAGCAGCCTCCCTCCTCCGACAGGAAACACCATATATTTT. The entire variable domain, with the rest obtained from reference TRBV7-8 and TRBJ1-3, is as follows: GAGVSQSPRYKVAKRGQDVALRCDPISGHVSLFWYQQALGQGPEFLTYFQNEAQLDKSGLPSDRFFAERPEGSVSTLKIQRTQQEDSAVYLCASSLPPPTGNTIYFGEGSWLTVV.

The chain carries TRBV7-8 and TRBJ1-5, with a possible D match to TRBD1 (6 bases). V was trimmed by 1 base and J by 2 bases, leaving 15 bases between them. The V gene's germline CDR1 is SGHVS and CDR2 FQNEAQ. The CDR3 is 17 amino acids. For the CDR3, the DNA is TGTGCCAGCAGCTTAGAGTACAGGGCTTGGGGCAATCAGCCCCAGCATTTT. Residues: CASSLEYRAWGNQPQHF.

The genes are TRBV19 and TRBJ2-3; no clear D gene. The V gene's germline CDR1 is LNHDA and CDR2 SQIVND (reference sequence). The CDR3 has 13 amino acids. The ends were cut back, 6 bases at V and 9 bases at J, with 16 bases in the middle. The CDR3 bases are TGTGCCAGTAGCGAAGAAGCTAGAAGCACGCAGTATTTT. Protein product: CASSEEARSTQYF.

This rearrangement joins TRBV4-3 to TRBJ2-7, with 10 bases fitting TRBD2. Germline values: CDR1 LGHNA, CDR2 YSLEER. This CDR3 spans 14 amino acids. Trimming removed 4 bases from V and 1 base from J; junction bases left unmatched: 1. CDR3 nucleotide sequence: TGCGCCAGCAGCCGAGCGGGGGGGTCCTACGAGCAGTACTTC. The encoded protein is CASSRAGGSYEQYF.

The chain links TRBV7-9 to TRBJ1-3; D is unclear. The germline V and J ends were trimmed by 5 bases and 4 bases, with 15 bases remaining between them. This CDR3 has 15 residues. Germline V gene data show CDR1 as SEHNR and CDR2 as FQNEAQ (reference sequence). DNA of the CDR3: TGTGCCAGCAGCCCCGGTACCTCGGGAGGAAACACCATATATTTT. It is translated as CASSPGTSGGNTIYF.

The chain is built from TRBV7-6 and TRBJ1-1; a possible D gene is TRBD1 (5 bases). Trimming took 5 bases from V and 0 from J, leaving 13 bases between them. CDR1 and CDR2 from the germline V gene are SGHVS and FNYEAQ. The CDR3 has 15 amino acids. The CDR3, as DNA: TGTGCCAGCAGCCGCGCGACAGCCATGAACACTGAAGCTTTCTTT. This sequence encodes CASSRATAMNTEAFF.

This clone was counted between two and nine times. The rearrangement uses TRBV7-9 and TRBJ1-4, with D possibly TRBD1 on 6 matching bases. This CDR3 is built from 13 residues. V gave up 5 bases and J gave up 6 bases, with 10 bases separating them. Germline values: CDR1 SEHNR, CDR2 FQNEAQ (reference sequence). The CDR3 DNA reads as TGTGCCAGCAGCGACTGGACAGATGAAAAACTGTTTTTT. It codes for CASSDWTDEKLFF.

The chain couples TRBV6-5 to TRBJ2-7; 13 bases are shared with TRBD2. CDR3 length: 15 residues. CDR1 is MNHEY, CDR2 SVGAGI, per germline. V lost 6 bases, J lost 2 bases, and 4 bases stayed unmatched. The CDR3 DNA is TGTGCCAGCAGGCCCGGGACTAGCGGGGCCTACGAGCAGTACTTC. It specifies CASRPGTSGAYEQYF.

The CDR3: CASSHSPGQGSEKLFF. The CDR3 nucleotides read TGTGCCAGCAGCCACTCCCCGGGACAGGGTAGTGAAAAACTGTTTTTT. J is TRBJ1-4 and V is TRBV3-1 (or the pseudogene TRBV3-2); the match to TRBD1 covers 9 bases. The CDR3 runs to 16 residues. Germline V CDR1 and CDR2: LGHDT, YNNKEL (reference sequence). With 3 bases clipped from V and 7 bases from J, the junction kept 9 bases outside the gene matches.

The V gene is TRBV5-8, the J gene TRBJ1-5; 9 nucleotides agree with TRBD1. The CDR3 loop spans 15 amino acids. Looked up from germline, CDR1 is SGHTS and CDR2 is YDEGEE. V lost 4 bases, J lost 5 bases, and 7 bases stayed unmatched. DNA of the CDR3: TGTGCCAGCAGCGAACCGGGACAGGGACATCAGCCCCAGCATTTT. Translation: CASSEPGQGHQPQHF. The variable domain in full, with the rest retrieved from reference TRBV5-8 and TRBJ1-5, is EAGVTQSPTHLIKTRGQQATLRCSPISGHTSVYWYQQALGLGLQFLLWYDEGEERNRGNFPPRFSGRQFPNYSSELNVNALELEDSALYLCASSEPGQGHQPQHFGDGTRLSIL.

The CDR3 DNA reads as TGCGCCAGCAGCCAAGGAGGTGCGCAGAACAATGAGCAGTTCTTC. Its translation is CASSQGGAQNNEQFF. The V and J genes are TRBV4-1 and TRBJ2-1; no reliable D call. CDR3 length: 15 residues. Germline CDR1 MGHRA, CDR2 YSYEKL. The V and J ends lost 1 base and 5 bases respectively, with 12 bases between them.

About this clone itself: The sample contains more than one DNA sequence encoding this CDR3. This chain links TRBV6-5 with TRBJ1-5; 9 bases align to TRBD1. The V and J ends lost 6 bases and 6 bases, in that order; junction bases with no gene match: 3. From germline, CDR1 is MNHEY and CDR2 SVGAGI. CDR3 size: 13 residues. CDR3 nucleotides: TGTGCCAGCAGCACAGGGGGCTCTCAGCCCCAGCATTTT. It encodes CASSTGGSQPQHF.

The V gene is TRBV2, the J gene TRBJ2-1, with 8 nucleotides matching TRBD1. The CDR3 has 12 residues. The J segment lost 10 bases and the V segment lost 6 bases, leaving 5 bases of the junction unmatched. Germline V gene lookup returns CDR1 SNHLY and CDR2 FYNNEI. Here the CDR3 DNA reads TGTGCCAGCAGCGCAGGGGGCGGGGAGCAGTTCTTC. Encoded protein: CASSAGGGEQFF.

CDR3 DNA sequence: TGCGCCAGCAGCCAAGAAGGGCGGGGGGGCCGAGAGACCCAGTACTTC. Amino acid sequence: CASSQEGRGGRETQYF. The J gene is TRBJ2-5, the V gene TRBV4-1, with 9 bases matching TRBD2. Germline CDR1 reads MGHRA; CDR2 reads YSYEKL. The CDR3 totals 16 residues. V gave up 0 bases and J gave up 4 bases; unmatched junction bases: 6.

This CDR3 reads CASSYQGSSYEQYF. CDR3 coding DNA: TGTGCCAGCAGTTACCAGGGATCCTCCTACGAGCAGTACTTC. The chain is built from TRBV6-5 and TRBJ2-7; perhaps TRBD1 as D (5 bases). The CDR3 sequence is 14 residues long. Germline assignment: CDR1 MNHEY and CDR2 SVGAGI. Trimming shortened V by 2 bases and J by 0 bases, and 8 bases separated the two germline ends.

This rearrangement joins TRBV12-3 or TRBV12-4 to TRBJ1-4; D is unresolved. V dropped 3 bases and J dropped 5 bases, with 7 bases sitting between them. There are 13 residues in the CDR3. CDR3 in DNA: TGTGCCAGCAGTTTTAGAGGAAATGAAAAACTGTTTTTT. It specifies CASSFRGNEKLFF.

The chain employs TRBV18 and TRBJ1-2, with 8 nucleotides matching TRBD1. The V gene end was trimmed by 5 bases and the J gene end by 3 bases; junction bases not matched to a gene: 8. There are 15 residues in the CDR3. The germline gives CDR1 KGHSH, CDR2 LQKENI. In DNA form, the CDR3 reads TGTGCCAGCTCAGGGACAGGCTCGACTCACTATGGCTACACCTTC. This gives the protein CASSGTGSTHYGYTF.

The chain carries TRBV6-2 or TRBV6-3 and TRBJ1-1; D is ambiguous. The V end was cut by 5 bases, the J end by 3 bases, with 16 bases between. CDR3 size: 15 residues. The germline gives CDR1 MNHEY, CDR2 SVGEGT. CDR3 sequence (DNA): TGTGCCAGCAGTGACGAGGGTGGTAAGGACACTGAAGCTTTCTTT. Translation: CASSDEGGKDTEAFF.

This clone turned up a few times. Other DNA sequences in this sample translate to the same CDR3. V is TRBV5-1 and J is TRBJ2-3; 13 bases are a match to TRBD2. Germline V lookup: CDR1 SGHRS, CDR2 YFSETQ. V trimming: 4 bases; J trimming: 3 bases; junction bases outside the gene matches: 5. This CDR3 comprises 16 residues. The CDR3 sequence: CASSPLTSGGTDTQYF. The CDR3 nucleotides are TGCGCCAGCAGCCCTCTGACTAGCGGGGGGACAGATACGCAGTATTTT.